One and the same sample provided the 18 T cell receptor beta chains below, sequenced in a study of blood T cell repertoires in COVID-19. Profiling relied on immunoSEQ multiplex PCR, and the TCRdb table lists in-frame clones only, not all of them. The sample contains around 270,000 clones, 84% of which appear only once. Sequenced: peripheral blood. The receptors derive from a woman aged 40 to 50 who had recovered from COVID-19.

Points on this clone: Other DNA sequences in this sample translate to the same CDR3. The CDR3 coding sequence is TGCGCCAGCAGCCCGGGACAGACGAACACTGAAGCTTTCTTT. Translating gives CASSPGQTNTEAFF. J is TRBJ1-1 and V is TRBV5-1; 7 bases map to TRBD1. Germline lookup yields CDR1 SGHRS and CDR2 YFSETQ. The ends lost 4 bases at V and 1 base at J; junction bases unmatched: 4. The CDR3 totals 14 residues.

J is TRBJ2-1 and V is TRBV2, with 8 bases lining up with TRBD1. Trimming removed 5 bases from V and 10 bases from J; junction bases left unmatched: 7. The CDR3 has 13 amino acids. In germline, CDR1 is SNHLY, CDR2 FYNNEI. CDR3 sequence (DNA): TGTGCCAGCAGTTTGGACAGGGTCCGCGAGCAGTTCTTC. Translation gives CASSLDRVREQFF.

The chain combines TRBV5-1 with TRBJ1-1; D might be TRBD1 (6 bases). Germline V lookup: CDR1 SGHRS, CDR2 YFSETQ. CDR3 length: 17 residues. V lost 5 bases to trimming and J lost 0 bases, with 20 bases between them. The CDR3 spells CASSPFITDSMNTEAFF. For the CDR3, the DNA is TGCGCCAGCAGTCCCTTCATAACGGACAGTATGAACACTGAAGCTTTCTTT.

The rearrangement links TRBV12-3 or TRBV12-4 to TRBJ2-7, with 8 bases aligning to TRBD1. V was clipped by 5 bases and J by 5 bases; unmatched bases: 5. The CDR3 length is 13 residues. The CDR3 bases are TGTGCCAGCAGTCCCGGACAGGGAGACGAGCAGTACTTC. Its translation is CASSPGQGDEQYF.

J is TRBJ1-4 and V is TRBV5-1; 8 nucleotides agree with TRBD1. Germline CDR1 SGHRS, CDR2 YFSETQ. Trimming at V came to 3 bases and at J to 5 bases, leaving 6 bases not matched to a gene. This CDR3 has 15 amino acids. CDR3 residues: CASSSKDRANEKLFF. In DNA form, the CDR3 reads TGCGCCAGCAGCTCAAAGGACAGGGCAAATGAAAAACTGTTTTTT.

The CDR3 sequence: CASSSLRASGDTGELFF. CDR3 nucleotide sequence: TGTGCCAGCAGCTCCCTACGGGCTAGCGGTGACACCGGGGAGCTGTTTTTT. The rearrangement uses TRBV5-6 and TRBJ2-2; 7 bases align to TRBD2. Germline assignment: CDR1 SGHDT and CDR2 YYEEEE. This CDR3 has 17 residues. Trimming cost V 3 bases and J 3 bases; bases outside gene matches: 11.

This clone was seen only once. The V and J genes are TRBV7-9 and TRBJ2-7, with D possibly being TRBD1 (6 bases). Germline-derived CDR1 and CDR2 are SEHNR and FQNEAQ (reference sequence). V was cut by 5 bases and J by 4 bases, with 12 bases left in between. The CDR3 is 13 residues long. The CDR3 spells CASSTGQLYEQYF. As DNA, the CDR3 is TGTGCCAGCAGCACAGGACAGCTTTACGAGCAGTACTTC.

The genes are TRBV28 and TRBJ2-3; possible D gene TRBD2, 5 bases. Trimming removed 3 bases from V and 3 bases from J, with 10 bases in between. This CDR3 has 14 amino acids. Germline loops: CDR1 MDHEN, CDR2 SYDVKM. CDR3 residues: CASSFGLATDTQYF. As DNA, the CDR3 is TGTGCCAGCAGTTTTGGGCTAGCAACAGATACGCAGTATTTT.

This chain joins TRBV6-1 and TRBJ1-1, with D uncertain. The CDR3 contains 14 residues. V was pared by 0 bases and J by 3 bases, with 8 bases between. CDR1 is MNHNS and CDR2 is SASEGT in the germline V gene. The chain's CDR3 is CASSEALYYTEAFF. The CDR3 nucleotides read TGTGCCAGCAGTGAAGCGTTATATTACACTGAAGCTTTCTTT.

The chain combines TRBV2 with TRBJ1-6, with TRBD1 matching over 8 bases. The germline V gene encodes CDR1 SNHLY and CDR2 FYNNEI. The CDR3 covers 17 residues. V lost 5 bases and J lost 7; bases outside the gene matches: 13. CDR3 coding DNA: TGTGCCAGCAGTCAGGACAGGGTTGGGGCAACGAATTCACCCCTCCACTTT. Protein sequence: CASSQDRVGATNSPLHF.

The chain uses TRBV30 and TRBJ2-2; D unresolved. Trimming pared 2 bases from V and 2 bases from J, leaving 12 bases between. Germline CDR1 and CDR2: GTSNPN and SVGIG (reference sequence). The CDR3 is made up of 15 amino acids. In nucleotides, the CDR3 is TGTGCCTGGAGTCCGAGGTCTAGAAACACCGGGGAGCTGTTTTTT. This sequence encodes CAWSPRSRNTGELFF. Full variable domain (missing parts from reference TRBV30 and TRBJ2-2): SQTIHQWPATLVQPVGSPLSLECTVEGTSNPNLYWYRQAAGRGLQLLFYSVGIGQISSEVPQNLSASRPQDRQFILSSKKLLLSDSGFYLCAWSPRSRNTGELFFGEGSRLTVL.

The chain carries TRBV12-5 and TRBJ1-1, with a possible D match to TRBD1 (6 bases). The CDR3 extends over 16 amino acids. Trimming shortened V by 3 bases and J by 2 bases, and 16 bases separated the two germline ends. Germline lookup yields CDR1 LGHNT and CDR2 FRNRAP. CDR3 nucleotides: TGTGCTAGTGGTTTCAACCCGGACAGCTACAACACTGAAGCTTTCTTT. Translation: CASGFNPDSYNTEAFF. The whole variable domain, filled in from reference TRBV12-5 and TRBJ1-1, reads DARVTQTPRHKVTEMGQEVTMRCQPILGHNTVFWYRQTMMQGLELLAYFRNRAPLDDSGMPKDRFSAEMPDATLATLKIQPSEPRDSAVYFCASGFNPDSYNTEAFFGQGTRLTVV.

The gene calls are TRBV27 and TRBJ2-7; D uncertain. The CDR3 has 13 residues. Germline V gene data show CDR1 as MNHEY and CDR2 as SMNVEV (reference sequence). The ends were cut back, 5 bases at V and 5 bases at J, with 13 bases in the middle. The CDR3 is CASSPSRRNEQYF. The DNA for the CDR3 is TGTGCCAGCAGTCCCTCGCGGCGGAACGAGCAGTACTTC.

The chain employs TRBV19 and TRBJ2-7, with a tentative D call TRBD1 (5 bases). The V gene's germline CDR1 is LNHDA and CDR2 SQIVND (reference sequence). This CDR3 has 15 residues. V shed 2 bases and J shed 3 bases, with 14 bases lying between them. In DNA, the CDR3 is TGTGCCAGTAGTATATTTGACAGCGAAAACTACGAGCAGTACTTC. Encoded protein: CASSIFDSENYEQYF.

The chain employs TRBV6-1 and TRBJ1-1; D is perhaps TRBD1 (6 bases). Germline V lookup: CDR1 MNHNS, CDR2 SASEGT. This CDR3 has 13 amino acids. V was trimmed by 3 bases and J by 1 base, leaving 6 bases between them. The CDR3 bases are TGTGCCAGCAGTGACAGGGGGAACACTGAAGCTTTCTTT. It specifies CASSDRGNTEAFF.

CDR3 in DNA: TGCGCCAGCAGCTTGCAGGGGGCGATGAGTGGCTACACCTTC. Translating gives CASSLQGAMSGYTF. The chain carries TRBV5-1 and TRBJ1-2, with 8 bases identical to TRBD1. Germline V gene lookup returns CDR1 SGHRS and CDR2 YFSETQ. V was clipped by 1 base and J by 7 bases; unmatched bases: 6. This CDR3 has 14 amino acids.

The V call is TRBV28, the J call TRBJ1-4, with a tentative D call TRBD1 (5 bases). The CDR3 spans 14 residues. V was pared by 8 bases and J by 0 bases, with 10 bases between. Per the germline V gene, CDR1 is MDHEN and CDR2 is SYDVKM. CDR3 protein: CASGPRATNEKLFF. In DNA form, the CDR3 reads TGTGCCAGCGGTCCCAGGGCAACTAATGAAAAACTGTTTTTT. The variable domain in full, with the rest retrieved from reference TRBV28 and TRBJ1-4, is DVKVTQSSRYLVKRTGEKVFLECVQDMDHENMFWYRQDPGLGLRLIYFSYDVKMKEKGDIPEGYSVSREKKERFSLILESASTNQTSMYLCASGPRATNEKLFFGSGTQLSVL.

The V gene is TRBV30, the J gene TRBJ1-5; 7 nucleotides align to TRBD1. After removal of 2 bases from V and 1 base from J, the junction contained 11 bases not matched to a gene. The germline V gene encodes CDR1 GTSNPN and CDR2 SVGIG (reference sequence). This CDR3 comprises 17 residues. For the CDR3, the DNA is TGTGCCTGGAGTCATTCTCGGGACAGTTTAAGCAATCAGCCCCAGCATTTT. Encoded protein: CAWSHSRDSLSNQPQHF.